Listed below are T cell receptor beta chains from one sample, sequenced in a study of early T cells in non-severe SARS-CoV-2 infection. TCRdb reprocessed the 5' RACE reads with MiXCR, giving one entry per CDR3 protein. This table has under 60,000 distinct CDR3 sequences, 4.5% to 7% appearing once. Sequencing was performed on whole blood. The receptor source for this set is an adult who was a healthcare worker with PCR-confirmed SARS-CoV-2 infection or an uninfected control (not recorded which). The CDR3 runs from the conserved cysteine through the conserved F or W. D genes are given only for firm matches. Clone size is not always given. Where it is, it says once, few, many or a class for expanded clones.

V	D	size	J	CDR3	DNA
TRBV7-9	NA	medium-sized	TRBJ2-3	CASSQSRSGATDTQYF	TGTGCCAGCAGCCAAAGTAGGTCGGGGGCCACAGATACGCAGTATTTT
TRBV4-1	TRBD2	NA	TRBJ2-3	CASSLGLAPTDTQYF	TGCGCCAGCAGCTTGGGACTAGCCCCTACAGATACGCAGTATTTT
TRBV19	NA	many	TRBJ2-5	CASSILGLEETQYF	TGTGCCAGTAGTATACTGGGTTTGGAGGAGACCCAGTACTTC
TRBV4-3	TRBD1	many	TRBJ2-7	CASSQVSDRVYEQYF	TGCGCCAGCAGCCAAGTGTCCGACAGGGTCTACGAGCAGTACTTC
TRBV25-1	NA	many	TRBJ2-1	CASATLQETRGEQFF	TGTGCCAGCGCCACTCTGCAGGAGACAAGAGGGGAGCAGTTCTTC
TRBV27	NA	many	TRBJ1-2	CASSLQGANYGYTF	TGTGCCAGCAGTTTACAGGGTGCCAACTATGGCTACACCTTC
TRBV27	NA	few	TRBJ2-3	CASLRDTQYF	TGTGCCAGCTTAAGAGATACGCAGTATTTT
TRBV25-1	NA	many	TRBJ2-5	CASSEWGGTYQETQYF	TGTGCCAGCAGTGAATGGGGTGGAACGTACCAAGAGACCCAGTACTTC
TRBV6-5	NA	many	TRBJ2-2	CASRPGDTGELFF	TGTGCCAGCAGACCAGGGGACACCGGGGAGCTGTTTTTT
TRBV6-5	NA	many	TRBJ2-5	CASRARGETQYF	TGTGCCAGCAGGGCCCGGGGGGAGACCCAGTACTTC
TRBV29-1	NA	NA	TRBJ2-3	CSARPKWTGRVDTQYF	TGCAGCGCCCGCCCGAAATGGACAGGGAGGGTTGATACGCAGTATTTT
TRBV12-3/TRBV12-4	NA	few	TRBJ1-1	CASTKPVTEAFF	TGTGCCAGCACTAAACCGGTTACTGAAGCTTTCTTT
TRBV3-1	NA	many	TRBJ1-1	CASSRGTEAFF	TGTGCCAGCAGCCGGGGCACTGAAGCTTTCTTT
TRBV3-1	TRBD2	NA	TRBJ2-1	CASSPKVASGLLNEQFF	TGTGCCAGCAGCCCAAAAGTGGCTAGCGGGCTATTAAATGAGCAGTTCTTC
TRBV29-1	NA	NA	TRBJ2-3	CSVDSQQTDTQYF	TGCAGCGTTGATAGTCAGCAAACAGATACGCAGTATTTT
TRBV7-2	NA	many	TRBJ2-7	CASSRNPGGEQYF	TGTGCCAGCAGCCGGAACCCCGGAGGCGAGCAGTACTTC
TRBV10-3	TRBD2	once	TRBJ2-1	CAIHVSGSSYNEQLF	TGTGCCATCCATGTAAGCGGGAGCTCCTACAATGAGCAGTTGTTC
TRBV6-1	NA	NA	TRBJ2-5	CASSEVGVGETQYF	TGTGCCAGCAGTGAAGTAGGCGTGGGGGAGACCCAGTACTTC
TRBV13	TRBD2	few	TRBJ2-7	CASSLGRTSGNAYEQYF	TGTGCCAGCAGCTTAGGACGGACTAGCGGGAACGCCTACGAGCAGTACTTC
TRBV9	NA	NA	TRBJ2-7	CASSVGPGLVGGQQYF	TGTGCCAGCAGCGTGGGCCCCGGATTAGTCGGGGGACAGCAGTACTTC
TRBV7-2	TRBD2	many	TRBJ2-1	CASSNGLAGHNEQFF	TGTGCCAGCAGCAACGGACTAGCGGGGCACAATGAGCAGTTCTTC
TRBV2	NA	few	TRBJ2-2	CASSEAGTTGELFF	TGTGCCAGCAGTGAAGCCGGGACAACCGGGGAGCTGTTTTTT
TRBV9	NA	many	TRBJ2-1	CASSLETGKGINEQFF	TGTGCCAGCAGCCTAGAAACGGGGAAGGGGATCAATGAGCAGTTCTTC
TRBV12-3/TRBV12-4	TRBD1	many	TRBJ1-5	CASSPLGTVGVNQPQHF	TGTGCCAGCAGTCCCTTGGGGACAGTGGGGGTGAATCAGCCCCAGCATTTT
TRBV2	NA	many	TRBJ2-3	CASSEAGLGTDTQYF	TGTGCCAGCAGTGAAGCCGGTCTAGGGACCGATACGCAGTATTTT
TRBV6-4	NA	few	TRBJ1-2	CASSDFSAGYGYTF	TGTGCCAGCAGTGACTTTTCGGCCGGCTATGGCTACACCTTC
TRBV6-5	NA	many	TRBJ2-2	CASSSAAGELFF	TGTGCCAGCAGCTCGGCGGCCGGGGAGCTGTTTTTT
TRBV6-5	TRBD2	many	TRBJ2-7	CASSRLAGNEQYF	TGTGCCAGCAGCCGACTAGCGGGGAACGAGCAGTACTTC
TRBV30	NA	many	TRBJ1-2	CAWSAGYGYTF	TGTGCCTGGAGTGCGGGCTATGGCTACACCTTC
TRBV12-3/TRBV12-4	NA	few	TRBJ2-2	CASSLGPLMGELFF	TGTGCCAGCAGTTTAGGACCCCTCATGGGGGAGCTGTTTTTT
TRBV6-6	TRBD1	many	TRBJ2-1	CASSYEGQVRTNEQFF	TGTGCCAGCAGTTACGAGGGACAGGTCCGTACGAATGAGCAGTTCTTC
TRBV6-5	NA	many	TRBJ2-1	CASSYSAGWVGEQFF	TGTGCCAGCAGTTACTCGGCAGGGTGGGTGGGTGAGCAGTTCTTC
TRBV19	NA	many	TRBJ1-5	CASSIYAGGNQPQHF	TGTGCCAGTAGTATTTATGCCGGAGGCAATCAGCCCCAGCATTTT
TRBV20-1	NA	few	TRBJ1-1	CSAREGGNTEAFF	TGCAGTGCTAGAGAGGGGGGGAACACTGAAGCTTTCTTT
TRBV4-2	TRBD2	many	TRBJ2-5	CASSQQPSGGGGETQYF	TGTGCCAGCAGCCAACAGCCAAGCGGGGGGGGAGGAGAGACCCAGTACTTC
TRBV3-1	NA	NA	TRBJ2-7	CASSAFYQTYEQYF	TGTGCCAGCTCTGCGTTTTACCAGACCTACGAGCAGTACTTC
TRBV12-3/TRBV12-4	NA	many	TRBJ1-2	CASSLGSAYGYTF	TGTGCCAGCAGTTTAGGGTCCGCCTATGGCTACACCTTC
TRBV5-5	NA	NA	TRBJ2-2	CASRMDSDTGELFF	TGTGCCAGCAGGATGGATTCGGACACCGGGGAGCTGTTTTTT
TRBV9	NA	many	TRBJ2-3	CASSVASGTQYF	TGTGCCAGCAGCGTAGCAAGCGGTACGCAGTATTTT